Below, one T cell receptor beta chain is given with its context. This CDR3 comprises 11 residues. CDR1 and CDR2 from the germline V gene are DFQATT and SNEGSKA (reference sequence). V gave up 1 base and J gave up 8 bases, with 6 bases separating them. This entry comes from a study of blood T cell repertoires in COVID-19. Study details: Sample material is recorded as cDNA or gDNA derived from T cells, B-cell-depleted T cells, or PBMCs.

Using immunoSEQ multiplex PCR, the repertoire was profiled, and TCRdb retains in-frame clones only, with some absent. The sample includes a few hundred thousand clones, approximately 87% of them seen just once. In assigning cohorts, the study relied on participant-reported clinical history. The source is a woman aged 50 to 60 who had recovered from COVID-19. The V and J genes are TRBV20-1 and TRBJ1-3; D is uncertain. The specimen was PBMCs or T cells enriched from blood (not recorded which). The CDR3 DNA reads as TGCAGTGCTAGAGCCCCGGACACCATATATTTT. Residues: CSARAPDTIYF.